This T cell receptor beta chain was recorded in a study of T cell repertoires in cytomegalovirus infection. This clonotype turned up a few times. Its antigen is undetermined. TCRdb itself ran the reads through MiXCR, one entry per CDR3 protein. The sample carries about 700,000 distinct CDR3 sequences, about 30% recorded once. Germline lookup yields CDR1 MNHNS and CDR2 SASEGT. This CDR3 has 14 amino acids. V was trimmed by 6 bases and J by 2 bases, leaving 13 bases between them. V gene TRBV6-1 combines with J gene TRBJ1-2; the D is unclear. The specimen comprised cultured PBMCs, sampled from culture after CMV antigen stimulation. This TCR was sampled from a human donor in good health (CMV status not recorded). Some clones in this sample may be carry-over from other donors' samples. CDR3 in amino acids: CASRITRTNYGYTF. For the CDR3, the DNA is TGTGCCAGCAGGATTACTAGGACCAACTATGGCTACACCTTC.